Listed here are 29 T cell receptor beta chains from one sample, sequenced in a study of technical replicates of blood from a handful of donors. Sequencing was performed with immunoSEQ multiplex PCR; in TCRdb, only in-frame clones are kept and a portion is missing. The sample shows more than 90,000 clones, around 95% of them seen only once. Input material: T cells isolated from PBMCs. The receptors stem from a human donor in good health.

CDR3 DNA sequence: TGTGCCACCCAAAGCTACAGGGCCAGCAATCAGCCCCAGCATTTT. It is translated as CATQSYRASNQPQHF. V gene TRBV19 combines with J gene TRBJ1-5; weak D call: TRBD1 (6 bases). The length of the CDR3 is 15 residues. The ends were cut back, 10 bases at V and 1 base at J, with 17 bases in the middle. Germline loops: CDR1 LNHDA, CDR2 SQIVND (reference sequence).

This rearrangement joins TRBV27 to TRBJ2-7; TRBD1 matches at 8 bases. The V gene's germline CDR1 is MNHEY and CDR2 SMNVEV (reference sequence). This CDR3 is 13 amino acids long. J lost 6 bases, V lost 4 bases, and 5 bases had no gene match. The CDR3 nucleotides read TGTGCCAGCAGTTCTGGACAGGGAGGCGAGCAGTACTTC. Its protein is CASSSGQGGEQYF.

This chain uses TRBV7-8 with TRBJ2-7, with D perhaps TRBD1 (5 bases). CDR3 length: 13 residues. Trimming stripped 1 base from V and 1 base from J, with 5 bases between. Germline V CDR1 and CDR2: SGHVS, FQNEAQ. The DNA for the CDR3 is TGTGCCAGCAGCTTAGACAGGTCCTACGAGCAGTACTTC. Its protein is CASSLDRSYEQYF.

The chain is built from TRBV5-1 and TRBJ2-1; possible D gene TRBD2, 5 bases. Per germline, CDR1 SGHRS and CDR2 YFSETQ. V was trimmed by 0 bases and J by 0 bases, leaving 10 bases between them. The CDR3 covers 16 residues. The CDR3 DNA reads TGCGCCAGCAGCTTGGCCGGGAAAAGCTCCTACAATGAGCAGTTCTTC. Protein sequence: CASSLAGKSSYNEQFF.

CDR3: CASSSGLAFGEQFF. CDR3 nucleotide sequence: TGTGCCAGCAGTTCCGGACTAGCTTTCGGTGAGCAGTTCTTC. This chain connects TRBV6-5 to TRBJ2-1; 8 nucleotides match TRBD2. The CDR3 spans 14 residues. The V segment lost 4 bases and the J segment 9 bases; nucleotides outside the gene matches: 8. The germline V gene encodes CDR1 MNHEY and CDR2 SVGAGI.

This chain joins TRBV28 and TRBJ1-5; tentative D call: TRBD1 (5 bases). Germline V gene sequence: CDR1 MDHEN, CDR2 SYDVKM. The CDR3 extends over 17 amino acids. The V end lost 6 bases, the J end lost 3 bases, and 21 bases lay between the germline ends. CDR3 in DNA: TGTGCCAGCAGCCCTAGCGGGGCGAAGGTGAACAATCAGCCCCAGCATTTT. The encoded protein is CASSPSGAKVNNQPQHF.

The rearrangement links TRBV18 to TRBJ2-2; TRBD1 agrees at 12 bases. J was trimmed by 5 bases and V by 2 bases; bases with no gene match: 3. Germline CDR1 and CDR2: KGHSH and LQKENI. CDR3 length equals 16 residues. The CDR3 nucleotides read TGTGCCAGCTCACCAGGGACAGGGGGCGTAACCGGGGAGCTGTTTTTT. This sequence encodes CASSPGTGGVTGELFF.

This chain's CDR3 is CASSIEQGIDNEQFF. In nucleotides, the CDR3 is TGTGCCAGTAGTATAGAACAGGGGATTGACAATGAGCAGTTCTTC. The V and J genes are TRBV19 and TRBJ2-1; 7 nucleotides agree with TRBD1. The trim removed 0 bases at V and 5 bases at J, leaving 4 bases unmatched. CDR1 and CDR2 from the germline V gene are LNHDA and SQIVND (reference sequence). This CDR3 comprises 15 residues.

The chain couples TRBV4-1 to TRBJ2-2; no clear D gene. The CDR3 runs 14 residues. The germline CDR1 and CDR2 sequences are MGHRA and YSYEKL. V was pared by 0 bases and J by 0 bases, with 2 bases between. CDR3 protein: CASSQDANTGELFF. CDR3 sequence (DNA): TGCGCCAGCAGCCAAGACGCGAACACCGGGGAGCTGTTTTTT.

V and J are TRBV19 and TRBJ1-1, with 7 nucleotides matching TRBD1. This CDR3 region has 14 residues. The V and J ends lost 7 bases and 5 bases, in that order; junction bases with no gene match: 10. In germline, CDR1 is LNHDA, CDR2 SQIVND (reference sequence). The DNA of the CDR3 is TGTGCCAGTATTGAAGGACAGGTAAGGACTGAAGCTTTCTTT. Translated, it gives CASIEGQVRTEAFF.

The chain carries TRBV6-6 and TRBJ2-1, with TRBD1 matching 11 bases. Germline assignment: CDR1 MNHNY and CDR2 SVGAGI (reference sequence). The CDR3 loop spans 16 amino acids. J was trimmed by 6 bases and V by 2 bases; bases with no gene match: 6. CDR3 protein: CASSYRGTGGGNEQFF. CDR3 DNA sequence: TGTGCCAGCAGTTACCGGGGGACAGGGGGAGGCAATGAGCAGTTCTTC.

V is TRBV19 and J is TRBJ1-4, with TRBD1 as a possible D gene (6 bases). Germline CDR1 is LNHDA and CDR2 is SQIVND (reference sequence). V lost 5 bases, J lost 2 bases, and 12 bases lay in between. The CDR3 is 15 amino acids. CDR3 DNA: TGTGCCAGTAGTTCTCGTGGGGGCACTAATGAAAAACTGTTTTTT. Protein sequence: CASSSRGGTNEKLFF. The whole variable domain, remainder taken from reference TRBV19 and TRBJ1-4, is DGGITQSPKYLFRKEGQNVTLSCEQNLNHDAMYWYRQDPGQGLRLIYYSQIVNDFQKGDIAEGYSVSREKKESFPLTVTSAQKNPTAFYLCASSSRGGTNEKLFFGSGTQLSVL.

The DNA for the CDR3 is TGTGCCAGCAGTTATCAGGGTGTCGATGAAAAACTGTTTTTT. Translated, it gives CASSYQGVDEKLFF. The chain employs TRBV28 and TRBJ1-4; possibly TRBD1 for D (5 bases). The CDR3 is 14 residues long. CDR1 and CDR2 from the germline V gene are MDHEN and SYDVKM. Trimming pared 4 bases from V and 6 bases from J, leaving 12 bases between.

This clone has just a few counts. The chain employs TRBV18 and TRBJ1-1; 7 bases match TRBD1. The CDR3 extends over 15 amino acids. V trimming: 5 bases; J trimming: 4 bases; junction bases outside the gene matches: 10. From germline, CDR1 is KGHSH and CDR2 LQKENI. In nucleotides, the CDR3 is TGTGCCAGCTCATGGACAGGAATGGAAGGCACTGAAGCTTTCTTT. Translation gives CASSWTGMEGTEAFF.

The rearrangement uses TRBV9 and TRBJ1-5; 7 bases line up with TRBD1. Germline CDR1 SGDLS, CDR2 YYNGEE. V shed 3 bases, J shed 5 bases, and the junction held 5 bases outside the gene matches. This CDR3 has 14 amino acids. The CDR3 bases are TGTGCCAGCAGCGGGGGACAGCTTTATCAGCCCCAGCATTTT. The encoded protein is CASSGGQLYQPQHF.

This clone was recorded only once. The chain employs TRBV2 and TRBJ2-2, with TRBD1 identical over 9 bases. The CDR3 runs to 15 residues. With 5 bases clipped from V and 4 bases from J, the junction kept 5 bases outside the gene matches. The germline gives CDR1 SNHLY, CDR2 FYNNEI. DNA of the CDR3: TGTGCCAGCAGTAAGGACAGGGGTCGCACCGGGGAGCTGTTTTTT. It encodes CASSKDRGRTGELFF.

The sample holds one count of this clone. The chain recombines TRBV19 with TRBJ2-5; TRBD2 matches 10 bases. The V gene's germline CDR1 is LNHDA and CDR2 SQIVND (reference sequence). The CDR3 has 16 amino acids. The trim removed 6 bases at V and 7 bases at J, leaving 14 bases unmatched. Written as DNA, the CDR3 is TGTGCCAGTAGCAATCAACTTACTAGCGGGGAATCGACCCAGTACTTC. It codes for CASSNQLTSGESTQYF.

This sequence joins TRBV4-2 and TRBJ1-2; TRBD1 agrees at 8 bases. In germline, CDR1 is LGHNA, CDR2 YNFKEQ. The CDR3 sequence is 14 residues long. Trimming removed 2 bases from V and 5 bases from J; junction bases left unmatched: 4. This CDR3 is CASSQQGARYGYTF. The CDR3 coding sequence is TGTGCCAGCAGCCAACAGGGGGCCCGATATGGCTACACCTTC.

This chain joins TRBV4-1 and TRBJ2-7, with D perhaps TRBD1 (5 bases). The CDR3 covers 13 residues. Germline loops: CDR1 MGHRA, CDR2 YSYEKL. Deletions cut 4 bases from V and 0 bases from J, with 7 bases between. CDR3 sequence (DNA): TGCGCCAGCAGCCGACAGATCTCCTACGAGCAGTACTTC. Protein sequence: CASSRQISYEQYF.

This chain connects TRBV14 to TRBJ2-3; 7 bases match TRBD1. The CDR3 runs 18 residues. Unmatched junction bases numbered 12, after V lost 2 bases and J lost 1 base. From germline, CDR1 is SGHDN and CDR2 FVKESK. Written as DNA, the CDR3 is TGTGCCAGCAGCCAACGCGGAGGCAGGGGGTCCGGCACAGATACGCAGTATTTT. Translation gives CASSQRGGRGSGTDTQYF. The full variable domain, with the rest looked up from reference TRBV14 and TRBJ2-3, is EAGVTQFPSHSVIEKGQTVTLRCDPISGHDNLYWYRRVMGKEIKFLLHFVKESKQDESGMPNNRFLAERTGGTYSTLKVQPAELEDSGVYFCASSQRGGRGSGTDTQYFGPGTRLTVL.

The V and J genes are TRBV6-5 and TRBJ1-4; TRBD1 matches 10 bases. Germline V CDR1 and CDR2: MNHEY, SVGAGI. This CDR3 spans 14 amino acids. V lost 5 bases and J lost 8; bases outside the gene matches: 5. CDR3 protein: CASSRQGASEKLFF. Here the CDR3 DNA reads TGTGCCAGCAGTCGACAGGGGGCCAGCGAAAAACTGTTTTTT.

The chain couples TRBV7-6 to TRBJ2-7, with 10 bases matching TRBD2. J was trimmed by 13 bases and V by 6 bases; bases with no gene match: 9. The CDR3 length is 12 residues. Germline V CDR1 and CDR2: SGHVS, FNYEAQ. CDR3 sequence: CASSPSGSDYYF. Written as DNA, the CDR3 is TGTGCCAGCAGTCCTAGCGGGAGCGATTACTACTTC. Looking up the rest from reference TRBV7-6 and TRBJ2-7 gives the full variable domain: GAGVSQSPRYKVTKRGQDVALRCDPISGHVSLYWYRQALGQGPEFLTYFNYEAQQDKSGLPNDRFSAERPEGSISTLTIQRTEQRDSAMYRCASSPSGSDYYFGPGTRLTVT.

The chain combines TRBV19 with TRBJ2-1; tentatively, D is TRBD2 (6 bases). Trimming pared 8 bases from V and 7 bases from J, leaving 27 bases between. CDR1 is LNHDA and CDR2 is SQIVND in the germline V gene (reference sequence). This CDR3 is 17 amino acids long. The chain's CDR3 is CASHLQDYLGSRNEQFF. The CDR3 DNA reads TGTGCCAGTCATCTACAGGACTATTTAGGGTCAAGGAATGAGCAGTTCTTC.

V usage is TRBV29-1 and J usage is TRBJ1-3, with D tentatively TRBD1 (5 bases). V dropped 1 base and J dropped 2 bases, with 6 bases sitting between them. The CDR3 is 13 residues long. Germline V gene data show CDR1 as SQVTM and CDR2 as ANQGSEA. CDR3 coding DNA: TGCAGCGTTGAAGTGACAGCTGGAAACACCATATATTTT. Protein sequence: CSVEVTAGNTIYF. The full variable domain, with the rest looked up from reference TRBV29-1 and TRBJ1-3, is SAVISQKPSRDICQRGTSLTIQCQVDSQVTMMFWYRQQPGQSLTLIATANQGSEATYESGFVIDKFPISRPNLTFSTLTVSNMSPEDSSIYLCSVEVTAGNTIYFGEGSWLTVV.

V is TRBV4-1 and J is TRBJ2-1, with D perhaps TRBD1 (5 bases). The CDR3 has 15 amino acids. Trimming removed 0 bases from V and 5 bases from J, with 11 bases in between. In germline, CDR1 is MGHRA, CDR2 YSYEKL. The CDR3 DNA sequence: TGCGCCAGCAGCCAAGATGGCAGGGATCACAATGAGCAGTTCTTC. Its translation: CASSQDGRDHNEQFF.

The rearrangement links TRBV10-1 to TRBJ1-2, with 7 bases that match TRBD1. CDR3 length equals 14 residues. Germline lookup yields CDR1 WNHNN and CDR2 SYGVQD (reference sequence). The J segment lost 7 bases and the V segment lost 0 bases, leaving 5 bases of the junction unmatched. The CDR3 here is CASSESRGPRGYTF. In DNA, the CDR3 is TGCGCCAGCAGTGAGTCAAGGGGGCCGCGTGGCTACACCTTC.

The chain couples TRBV29-1 to TRBJ1-2; perhaps TRBD1 as D (6 bases). V dropped 6 bases and J dropped 10 bases, with 15 bases sitting between them. Germline V gene lookup returns CDR1 SQVTM and CDR2 ANQGSEA. This CDR3 has 11 residues. CDR3 loop: CSVEDSNFYTF. CDR3 DNA: TGCAGCGTGGAGGACAGTAATTTCTACACCTTC. Combining the CDR3 with reference TRBV29-1 and TRBJ1-2 gives the whole variable domain SAVISQKPSRDICQRGTSLTIQCQVDSQVTMMFWYRQQPGQSLTLIATANQGSEATYESGFVIDKFPISRPNLTFSTLTVSNMSPEDSSIYLCSVEDSNFYTFGSGTRLTVV.

The V gene is TRBV11-3, the J gene TRBJ2-7, with D uncertain. With 6 bases removed from V and 0 bases from J, the gap between germline ends came to 6 bases. The CDR3 spans 12 residues. Germline CDR1 and CDR2: SGHNT and YENEEA. CDR3 loop: CASSDSSYEQYF. The CDR3 DNA sequence: TGTGCCAGCAGTGATAGCTCCTACGAGCAGTACTTC.

V gene TRBV9 combines with J gene TRBJ2-7; 8 nucleotides align to TRBD1. J was trimmed by 1 base and V by 2 bases; bases with no gene match: 8. Germline-derived CDR1 and CDR2 are SGDLS and YYNGEE. The CDR3 has 16 residues. CDR3: CASSVSGGTGSYEQYF. CDR3 nucleotides: TGTGCCAGCAGCGTCTCCGGCGGGACAGGTTCCTACGAGCAGTACTTC.